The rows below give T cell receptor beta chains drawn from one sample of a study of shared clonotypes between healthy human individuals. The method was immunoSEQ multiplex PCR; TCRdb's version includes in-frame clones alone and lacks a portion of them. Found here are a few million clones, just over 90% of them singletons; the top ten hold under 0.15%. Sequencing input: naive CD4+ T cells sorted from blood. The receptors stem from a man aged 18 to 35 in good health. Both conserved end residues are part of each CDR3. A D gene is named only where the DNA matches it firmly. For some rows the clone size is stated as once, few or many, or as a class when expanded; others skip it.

cdr3_nt: TGTGCCAGCAGTGAGGCCGGGACCAAGAGGAACACCATATATTTT; cdr3_aa: CASSEAGTKRNTIYF; d_call: .; j_call: TRBJ1-3; v_call: TRBV6-1; clone_size: once
cdr3_nt: TGTGCCAGCAGCGAGGGGGACGGCACTGAAGCTTTCTTT; cdr3_aa: CASSEGDGTEAFF; d_call: .; j_call: TRBJ1-1; v_call: TRBV9; clone_size: .
cdr3_nt: TGTGCCAGCAGTCTCCAAACGAGCAGAGCTAACTATGGCTACACCTTC; cdr3_aa: CASSLQTSRANYGYTF; d_call: .; j_call: TRBJ1-2; v_call: TRBV2; clone_size: .
cdr3_nt: TGTGCCAGCAGTGACTCGAACAGGGATTTCCACGAGCAGTACTTC; cdr3_aa: CASSDSNRDFHEQYF; d_call: .; j_call: TRBJ2-7; v_call: TRBV6-4; clone_size: .
cdr3_nt: TGTGCCAGAAGCTTAGTGGCCAGGGATAACACTGAAGCTTTCTTT; cdr3_aa: CARSLVARDNTEAFF; d_call: .; j_call: TRBJ1-1; v_call: TRBV7-5; clone_size: once
cdr3_nt: TGTGCCAGCATCATCTCACTTAACTACGAGCAGTACTTC; cdr3_aa: CASIISLNYEQYF; d_call: .; j_call: TRBJ2-7; v_call: TRBV2; clone_size: .
cdr3_nt: TGTGCCAGCAGGGGGGGGGATAATTCACCCCTCCACTTT; cdr3_aa: CASRGGDNSPLHF; d_call: .; j_call: TRBJ1-6; v_call: TRBV9; clone_size: .
cdr3_nt: TGTGCCAGCAGCTTAGGGGCCATGCCTCCCTACGAGCAGTACTTC; cdr3_aa: CASSLGAMPPYEQYF; d_call: .; j_call: TRBJ2-7; v_call: TRBV11-2; clone_size: .
cdr3_nt: TGTGCCAGCAACCTAAGGGGAGAGAGGTTTGCTAAAGCTTTCTTT; cdr3_aa: CASNLRGERFAKAFF; d_call: .; j_call: TRBJ1-1; v_call: TRBV2; clone_size: .
cdr3_nt: TGTGCCAGCAGCCCCGGGACTAGCGGGGGGCAGTATTTT; cdr3_aa: CASSPGTSGGQYF; d_call: TRBD2; j_call: TRBJ2-3; v_call: TRBV11-2; clone_size: .
cdr3_nt: TGTGCCAGCAGTTGGGGACAGGGCAATCAGCCCCAGCATTTT; cdr3_aa: CASSWGQGNQPQHF; d_call: TRBD1; j_call: TRBJ1-5; v_call: TRBV28; clone_size: .
cdr3_nt: TGTGCCAGCAGCTTGGTGGAGCTCGAGGCTGGCACAGATACGCAGTATTTT; cdr3_aa: CASSLVELEAGTDTQYF; d_call: .; j_call: TRBJ2-3; v_call: TRBV5-6; clone_size: .
cdr3_nt: TGTGCCGGGACCCGAAGCACAGATACGCAGTATTTT; cdr3_aa: CAGTRSTDTQYF; d_call: .; j_call: TRBJ2-3; v_call: TRBV2; clone_size: .
cdr3_nt: TGTGCCTGGAGTGTAAGGCGGACAGATAACCAAGAGACCCAGTACTTC; cdr3_aa: CAWSVRRTDNQETQYF; d_call: .; j_call: TRBJ2-5; v_call: TRBV30; clone_size: .
cdr3_nt: TGTGCCTGGAGTCCACCCGGGTTTGTGGAACAGCCCCAGCATTTT; cdr3_aa: CAWSPPGFVEQPQHF; d_call: .; j_call: TRBJ1-5; v_call: TRBV30; clone_size: .
cdr3_nt: TGTGCCTGGAGTGTAAGGCGTAATGAAAAACTGTTTTTT; cdr3_aa: CAWSVRRNEKLFF; d_call: .; j_call: TRBJ1-4; v_call: TRBV30; clone_size: .
cdr3_nt: TGTGCCAGCAGTGTTCAGGCGGCAACTAATGAAAAACTGTTTTTT; cdr3_aa: CASSVQAATNEKLFF; d_call: .; j_call: TRBJ1-4; v_call: TRBV2; clone_size: .
cdr3_nt: TGTGCCAGCAGTGGGATCTCCTACAATGAGCAGTTCTTC; cdr3_aa: CASSGISYNEQFF; d_call: .; j_call: TRBJ2-1; v_call: TRBV2; clone_size: .
cdr3_nt: TGTGCCAGTAGTAGGCAGGCTACCACAGATACGCAGTATTTT; cdr3_aa: CASSRQATTDTQYF; d_call: .; j_call: TRBJ2-3; v_call: TRBV19; clone_size: once
cdr3_nt: TGTGCCAGCAGCTCGGGACCGAACACAGATACGCAGTATTTT; cdr3_aa: CASSSGPNTDTQYF; d_call: .; j_call: TRBJ2-3; v_call: TRBV7-2; clone_size: .
cdr3_nt: TGCGCCAGCAGCGTAGAAGGATACTCCTACGAGCAGTACTTC; cdr3_aa: CASSVEGYSYEQYF; d_call: .; j_call: TRBJ2-7; v_call: TRBV5-1; clone_size: once
cdr3_nt: TGCGCCAGCAGCTTGGAGCCAGGGGGAACCAGGGAGCTGTTTTTT; cdr3_aa: CASSLEPGGTRELFF; d_call: TRBD1; j_call: TRBJ2-2; v_call: TRBV5-1; clone_size: once
cdr3_nt: TGTGCCAGCAGTTCGTGGGGGGTAGAGGCAGATACGCAGTATTTT; cdr3_aa: CASSSWGVEADTQYF; d_call: .; j_call: TRBJ2-3; v_call: TRBV6-6; clone_size: .
cdr3_nt: TGTGCCAGCAGAGAAAGTAGCGGGAGGTATACCTACAATGAGCAGTTCTTC; cdr3_aa: CASRESSGRYTYNEQFF; d_call: TRBD2; j_call: TRBJ2-1; v_call: TRBV6-1; clone_size: .
cdr3_nt: TGTGCCAGTAGTAGGGGTCAGACAGAGCCCCCCTATAGCAATCAGCCCCAGCATTTT; cdr3_aa: CASSRGQTEPPYSNQPQHF; d_call: .; j_call: TRBJ1-5; v_call: TRBV19; clone_size: once
cdr3_nt: TGTGCCAGCAGTGAAATCCTATCCATCGGAGTAGATACGCAGTATTTT; cdr3_aa: CASSEILSIGVDTQYF; d_call: .; j_call: TRBJ2-3; v_call: TRBV6-1; clone_size: .
cdr3_nt: TGTGCCATCAGTGGTGACAGGAACTATGGCTACACCTTC; cdr3_aa: CAISGDRNYGYTF; d_call: .; j_call: TRBJ1-2; v_call: TRBV10-3; clone_size: .
cdr3_nt: TGTGCCTGGAGTAGTACTAGTACCGGGGAGCTGTTTTTT; cdr3_aa: CAWSSTSTGELFF; d_call: .; j_call: TRBJ2-2; v_call: TRBV30; clone_size: .
cdr3_nt: TGTGCCAGCAGCCCCTGGGGGGGGGACGACCCGACAGGGGACTTGCGTGGCTACACCTTC; cdr3_aa: CASSPWGGDDPTGDLRGYTF; d_call: TRBD1; j_call: TRBJ1-2; v_call: TRBV14; clone_size: .
cdr3_nt: TGTGCCAGCAGTTATCTTCTGGCAGATACGCAGTATTTT; cdr3_aa: CASSYLLADTQYF; d_call: .; j_call: TRBJ2-3; v_call: TRBV27; clone_size: .
cdr3_nt: TGTGCCAGCAGTTTTCGGCAGGGGAACTATGGCTACACCTTC; cdr3_aa: CASSFRQGNYGYTF; d_call: .; j_call: TRBJ1-2; v_call: TRBV27; clone_size: .
cdr3_nt: TGTGCCAGCAGCTTAACTCCCCAAGAGACCCAGTACTTC; cdr3_aa: CASSLTPQETQYF; d_call: .; j_call: TRBJ2-5; v_call: TRBV7-3; clone_size: .
cdr3_nt: TGTGCCAGCAAAAAACAGGGTTTGAACACTGAAGCTTTCTTT; cdr3_aa: CASKKQGLNTEAFF; d_call: .; j_call: TRBJ1-1; v_call: TRBV27; clone_size: .
cdr3_nt: TGTGCCAGCAGCACCTCGACAGGACAGAACACCGGGGAGCTGTTTTTT; cdr3_aa: CASSTSTGQNTGELFF; d_call: .; j_call: TRBJ2-2; v_call: TRBV5-4; clone_size: .
cdr3_nt: TGCGCCAGCAGTCCCCAGGGGAACTCTGGAAACACCATATATTTT; cdr3_aa: CASSPQGNSGNTIYF; d_call: .; j_call: TRBJ1-3; v_call: TRBV5-1; clone_size: .